This is a list of T cell receptor beta chains from one sample in a study of blood T cell repertoires in COVID-19. Libraries were prepared by immunoSEQ multiplex PCR; TCRdb keeps only in-frame clonotypes and omits some of them. The sample carries about 110,000 clones, 69% recorded once. The sample was peripheral blood. These receptors were collected from a man at least 80 years old with acute or convalescent COVID-19. Both conserved end residues are part of each CDR3. D genes are given only for firm matches. Clone size is shown for a subset of rows, as once, few, many or a class of expanded clone.

v_gene	d_gene	abundance	j_gene	CDR3nt	CDR3aa
TRBV2	-	-	TRBJ1-2	TGTGCCAGCAGTGCACTAGGGCTCAGCTACTATGGCTACACCTTC	CASSALGLSYYGYTF
TRBV5-1	-	-	TRBJ2-7	TGCGCCAGCAGCCAAGGGGATAAGGGCTACGAGCAGTACTTC	CASSQGDKGYEQYF
TRBV29-1	TRBD1	few	TRBJ1-4	TGCAGCGCTAAGGAGGGGGCTAGTAATGAAAAACTGTTTTTT	CSAKEGASNEKLFF
TRBV12-3/TRBV12-4	-	once	TRBJ1-1	TGTGCCAGCAGCCGGACAGAGAACACTGAAGCTTTCTTT	CASSRTENTEAFF
TRBV11-2	TRBD2	-	TRBJ2-7	TGTGCCAGCAGCTTAGGGCTAGCGGGGCCCTACGAGCAGTACTTC	CASSLGLAGPYEQYF
TRBV28	-	-	TRBJ1-2	TGTGCCAGCAGTTGGGAGCGCTATGGCTACACCTTC	CASSWERYGYTF
TRBV19	-	-	TRBJ1-1	TGTGCCAGTAGTATAGCAAGGTACTTCGATAGGGGCGCTGAAGCTTTCTTT	CASSIARYFDRGAEAFF
TRBV5-4	-	-	TRBJ1-2	TGTGCCAGCAGCGGCAGTGTTAACTATGGCTACACCTTC	CASSGSVNYGYTF
TRBV28	TRBD2	once	TRBJ2-5	TGTGCCAGCAGTTTATCCGGGGGGAGAGAGACCCAGTACTTC	CASSLSGGRETQYF
TRBV27	-	-	TRBJ2-1	TGTGCCAGCAGTTTATGGTCGGGAAATGAGCAGTTCTTC	CASSLWSGNEQFF
TRBV28	TRBD1	-	TRBJ2-3	TGTGCCAGCAGCAGTACAGGGGATAGGACAGATACGCAGTATTTT	CASSSTGDRTDTQYF
TRBV13	TRBD1	once	TRBJ1-2	TGTGCCAGCAGCAGTCGGGACAGTCGGTATGGCTACACCTTC	CASSSRDSRYGYTF
TRBV6-5	TRBD1	-	TRBJ1-4	TGTGCCAGCAGTACCGCGGGACAGAGGGATGAAAAACTGTTTTTT	CASSTAGQRDEKLFF
TRBV7-9	-	-	TRBJ1-6	TGTGCCAGCAGCGAACAGGGAAATGCCCCCCTCCACTTT	CASSEQGNAPLHF
TRBV6-5	TRBD1	-	TRBJ2-2	TGTGCCAGCGAGGGGGCGCAGTCCGGGGAGCTGTTTTTT	CASEGAQSGELFF
TRBV11-2	-	-	TRBJ2-7	TGTGCCAGCAGCTCCTACTACGAGCAGTACTTC	CASSSYYEQYF
TRBV21-1	-	few	TRBJ1-1	TGTGCCAGCAGCAAAAAGGCGGTGAACACTGAAGCTTTCTTT	CASSKKAVNTEAFF
TRBV27	-	-	TRBJ2-1	TGTGCCAGCAGGCTCGGGACTCTCAATGAGCAGTTCTTC	CASRLGTLNEQFF
TRBV10-3	-	-	TRBJ2-7	TGTGCCATCCGCGGGTCTACCTACGAGCAGTACTTC	CAIRGSTYEQYF
TRBV7-9	TRBD2	-	TRBJ2-3	TGTGCCAGCAGCCGCCGGACTAGCGGCACAGATACGCAGTATTTT	CASSRRTSGTDTQYF
TRBV28	-	-	TRBJ1-4	TGTGCCAGCAGTTTCCCGGGGAGGCATGAAAAACTGTTTTTT	CASSFPGRHEKLFF
TRBV28	-	-	TRBJ1-5	TGTGCCAGCAGTTTACAGCGCCCTCAGCCCCAGCATTTT	CASSLQRPQPQHF
TRBV15	-	few	TRBJ1-4	TGTGCCACCAGCAGAGATCCGGGGGCTAATGAAAAACTGTTTTTT	CATSRDPGANEKLFF
TRBV5-6	TRBD2	-	TRBJ2-3	TGTGCCAGCAGCTTTCGGCTAGCGGGTATGCGGGTCGCAGATACGCAGTATTTT	CASSFRLAGMRVADTQYF
TRBV28	-	-	TRBJ2-7	TGTGCCAGCAGTTCCCTCTTAGCGCGGGGATACCGCGAGCAGTACTTC	CASSSLLARGYREQYF
TRBV2	-	-	TRBJ1-3	TGTGCCAGCAGTGAAATGAGGGTCTCTGGAAACACCATATATTTT	CASSEMRVSGNTIYF
TRBV7-2	TRBD2	-	TRBJ2-7	TGTGCCAGCAGCTTATTAGCGGGAGGGCTCGAGCAGTACTTC	CASSLLAGGLEQYF
TRBV28	-	once	TRBJ2-5	TGTGCCAGCAGTTCTAGCTCACAAGAGACCCAGTACTTC	CASSSSSQETQYF
TRBV12-3/TRBV12-4	-	few	TRBJ2-2	TGTGCCAGCAGCCAGGGTGGAACCGGGGAGCTGTTTTTT	CASSQGGTGELFF
TRBV6-6	TRBD2	-	TRBJ2-7	TGTGCCAGCAGTACGCTTAGCGGGAGGGCATACGAGCAGTACTTC	CASSTLSGRAYEQYF
TRBV2	-	-	TRBJ2-7	TGTGCCAGCAGCGTCAGGGTATTTAGCGAGCAGTACTTC	CASSVRVFSEQYF
TRBV9	-	-	TRBJ2-3	TGTGCCAGCAGCGTAGGGGGGCCAGGGGTGACGCAGTATTTT	CASSVGGPGVTQYF
TRBV28	-	-	TRBJ2-2	TGTGCCAGCAGTTTGCCACTAGCCGGAACCGGGGAACTGTTTTTT	CASSLPLAGTGELFF
TRBV6-5	-	-	TRBJ2-5	TGTGCCAGCAGTTACTCCCAGCAAGAGACCCAGTACTTC	CASSYSQQETQYF
TRBV20-1	TRBD1	-	TRBJ2-7	TGCAGTGCTAGTGGGGACAGGGTCCCCTACGAGCAGTACTTC	CSASGDRVPYEQYF
TRBV2	-	-	TRBJ2-5	TGTGCCAGCAGTTCCGGGACTCGAGAGACCCAGTACTTC	CASSSGTRETQYF
TRBV7-2	-	-	TRBJ1-3	TGTGCCAGCAGCTTACACGGGGTAATGAGCGGAAACACCATATATTTT	CASSLHGVMSGNTIYF
TRBV6-6	-	-	TRBJ2-1	TGTGCCAGCAGCGGGGAGCAGTTCTTC	CASSGEQFF
TRBV2	-	-	TRBJ2-7	TGTGCCAGCAGTACAGGGTACGAGCAGTACTTC	CASSTGYEQYF
TRBV16	-	-	TRBJ2-2	TGTGCCAGCAACCAATCAACCCACGGGGCCGGGGAGCTGTTTTTT	CASNQSTHGAGELFF